This T cell receptor beta chain derives from a study of post-analysis software for immune sequencing data (dated by TCRdb to the mid-2010s). Study-level background: Recorded disease courses included relapsing-remitting, secondary progressive and progressive-relapsing multiple sclerosis, with some patients lacking subtype annotation. Patient repertoires were compared against roughly 11 previously published healthy control repertoires from donors aged roughly 6 to 26 years. A subset of samples was prepared in parallel using single-end sample barcoding, then pooled and co-amplified after Illumina adapter ligation. On the study overall, not on this receptor specifically: Direct clustering with F measure revealed strong co-clustering of samples prepared in the same batch, which led to a batch-effect correction. The control group was slightly older than the multiple sclerosis patient group. Multiple sclerosis patients had significantly lower normalized Chao1 diversity than controls, a result that suggests substantial peripheral T-cell clonal expansion. Patients showed significantly higher frequencies than controls for a handful of TRBV segments, among them TRBV5-6, TRBV5-1 and TRBV20-1.

For this clonotype: Its cognate antigen has yet to be identified. Qualities for individual bases were not recorded, and no much larger clone is one base off.

To demonstrate the VDJtools post-analysis software, the study profiled TCR beta repertoires from the peripheral blood of 10 to 15 young patients with multiple sclerosis. The patients with multiple sclerosis were children and adolescents between about 6 and 17 years of age. For this chain, trimming is 3 bases at the V end and 7 bases at the J end, and the number of junction bases without a gene match is 2. Reading the germline V gene gives CDR1 LGHNT and CDR2 FRNRAP. The CDR3 numbers 13 residues from cysteine through phenylalanine. The sequence is cut down to CDR3 DNA, 39 bases in frame from base 1. The library relied on PCR. Sequencer: Illumina HiSeq 2500. To reduce PCR and sequencing biases, unique molecular identifiers were incorporated into the TCR beta cDNA libraries. Per 1 to 10 million input T cells, approximately 500,000 cDNA molecules were obtained, such that each molecule approximated one T cell. The same protocol used for the earlier healthy control dataset was applied to prepare and sequence the patient libraries. Samples belonging to the same batch were prepared together, multiplexed and sequenced on a shared HiSeq lane. In the paper's pipeline: MIGEC handled the raw barcoded reads, throwing out single-read molecular identifier groups before consensus assembly and CDR3 extraction. Clonotype tables were post-analysed with VDJtools, and diversity was normalized by down-sampling all datasets to the smallest sample size. To correct batch-related cross-sample contamination, repertoire overlap clustering matched CDR3 amino acid sequences but not nucleotide sequences. TCRdb's own reprocessing of the public reads used fastp at Q25 and MiXCR and kept productive beta chains. Duplicate CDR3 protein sequences are folded into a single record with the most common DNA and genes. These V and J calls are TCRdb output, not the study's own analysis. The sample contains 750,000 to 950,000 distinct CDR3 sequences, approximately 53% of them found a single time. About 4.8% of the sample rests with the top ten.

This sequence uses TRBV12-5 and TRBJ1-4; 7 bases in between match TRBD1. Sequences were obtained from blood. This receptor was taken from a girl between 10 and 17 years old with multiple sclerosis. Here the CDR3 is given as CASGFGTAEKLFF. The nucleotide sequence is given as TGTGCTAGTGGTTTCGGGACAGCTGAAAAACTGTTTTTT.